The next 15 T cell receptor beta chains were all read from a single sample in a study of blood T cell repertoires in COVID-19. Sequencing used immunoSEQ multiplex PCR; TCRdb keeps in-frame clones, though not all of them. Of hundreds of thousands of clones listed, over 70% are singletons. Sequencing was carried out using peripheral blood. The source is a man at least 80 years old with acute or convalescent COVID-19.

The rearrangement links TRBV9 to TRBJ2-2, with 7 bases aligning to TRBD2. J lost 1 base, V lost 0 bases, and 3 bases had no gene match. This CDR3 contains 16 residues. Germline loops: CDR1 SGDLS, CDR2 YYNGEE. The CDR3 nucleotides read TGTGCCAGCAGCGTAGCTTTAGCGGGGAACACCGGGGAGCTGTTTTTT. It codes for CASSVALAGNTGELFF.

The chain joins TRBV5-1 to TRBJ2-2; TRBD2 matches 10 bases. This CDR3 region has 15 residues. J was trimmed by 4 bases and V by 5 bases; bases with no gene match: 5. CDR1 SGHRS and CDR2 YFSETQ come from the germline V gene. The CDR3 DNA follows: TGCGCCAGCAGATCTAGCGGGAGTAGCACCGGGGAGCTGTTTTTT. This sequence encodes CASRSSGSSTGELFF.

The V and J genes are TRBV4-2 and TRBJ2-1; 7 positions match TRBD2. V shed 0 bases, J shed 3 bases, and the junction held 8 bases outside the gene matches. This CDR3 contains 17 residues. Germline V CDR1 and CDR2: LGHNA, YNFKEQ. The CDR3 is CASSQEVAGDRYNEQFF. The CDR3 region has the DNA TGTGCCAGCAGCCAAGAGGTAGCGGGCGATCGCTACAATGAGCAGTTCTTC.

This chain joins TRBV11-2 and TRBJ2-5; the D gene is possibly TRBD2 (5 bases). Germline lookup yields CDR1 SGHAT and CDR2 FQNNGV. The ends were cut back, 8 bases at V and 0 bases at J, with 13 bases in the middle. The CDR3 runs to 14 residues. In DNA form, the CDR3 reads TGTGCCAGCTCCCCACCGGGGAACCAAGAGACCCAGTACTTC. Amino acids: CASSPPGNQETQYF.

The chain has TRBV5-5 and TRBJ2-1; D may be TRBD1 (6 bases). V was shortened by 1 base and J by 6 bases, with 14 bases between the two germline ends. This CDR3 contains 15 residues. Germline V CDR1 and CDR2: SGHKS, YYEKEE (reference sequence). The CDR3 is CASSLLWGRFNEQFF. CDR3 DNA: TGTGCCAGCAGCTTGCTGTGGGGGCGCTTCAATGAGCAGTTCTTC. Full variable domain (outside the CDR3, taken from reference TRBV5-5 and TRBJ2-1): DAGVTQSPTHLIKTRGQQVTLRCSPISGHKSVSWYQQVLGQGPQFIFQYYEKEERGRGNFPDRFSARQFPNYSSELNVNALLLGDSALYLCASSLLWGRFNEQFFGPGTRLTVL.

The chain couples TRBV10-2 to TRBJ2-7, with a weak D call TRBD1 (5 bases). CDR1 is WSHSY, CDR2 SAAADI, per germline. The ends were cut back, 7 bases at V and 6 bases at J, with 16 bases in the middle. The CDR3 consists of 13 residues. The CDR3: CASTHGAGSEQYF. The CDR3 coding sequence is TGCGCCAGCACCCATGGGGCTGGAAGCGAGCAGTACTTC.

This chain uses TRBV10-3 with TRBJ2-1; 12 nucleotides line up with TRBD2. V was pared by 5 bases and J by 4 bases, with 12 bases of the junction left unmatched. Germline loops: CDR1 ENHRY, CDR2 SYGVKD. The CDR3 sequence is 18 residues long. DNA for the CDR3: TGTGCCATCAGTTCTAGCGGGGGGGTGACTCCAACGTACAATGAGCAGTTCTTC. Amino acids: CAISSSGGVTPTYNEQFF.

This clone has only a few counts. J is TRBJ2-1 and V is TRBV7-9; D is perhaps TRBD1 (6 bases). Trimming stripped 5 bases from V and 4 bases from J, with 12 bases between. The germline CDR1 and CDR2 sequences are SEHNR and FQNEAQ (reference sequence). The CDR3 sequence is 14 residues long. This CDR3 is CASSPRGIYNEQFF. DNA for the CDR3: TGTGCCAGCAGCCCCAGGGGAATTTACAATGAGCAGTTCTTC.

The chain uses TRBV3-1 (or the pseudogene TRBV3-2) and TRBJ1-2; no clear D gene. Trimming removed 1 base from V and 8 bases from J, with 11 bases in between. The CDR3 length is 13 residues. The germline V gene has CDR1 LGHDT and CDR2 YNNKEL (reference sequence). The DNA for the CDR3 is TGTGCCAGCAGCCAAGGTGGCGAGCGAGGCTACACCTTC. Translating gives CASSQGGERGYTF.

This chain connects TRBV28 to TRBJ1-2; TRBD1 matches 7 bases. V dropped 5 bases and J dropped 5; count of bases not matched to a gene: 14. This CDR3 has 16 residues. Germline assignment: CDR1 MDHEN and CDR2 SYDVKM. The CDR3 DNA is TGTGCCAGCAGTCCGACCCCCACAGGGGTTCGGTATGGCTACACCTTC. This translates into CASSPTPTGVRYGYTF.

This clone has more than one count but fewer than ten. V is TRBV7-2 and J is TRBJ2-1, with D possibly being TRBD2 (6 bases). This CDR3 has 11 amino acids. Trimming shortened V by 5 bases and J by 13 bases, and 12 bases separated the two germline ends. Germline CDR1 SGHTA, CDR2 FQGNSA. The CDR3 is CASSTGTVQFF. In DNA, the CDR3 is TGTGCCAGCAGCACCGGGACTGTCCAGTTCTTC.

J is TRBJ2-1 and V is TRBV7-9; 9 bases fit TRBD1. This CDR3 is built from 19 residues. V lost 5 bases, J lost 9 bases, and 23 bases stayed unmatched. CDR1 and CDR2 (germline): SEHNR, FQNEAQ (reference sequence). The CDR3 DNA is TGTGCCAGCAGCCACCCGGGACAGGGTTCCCCCGTGGTCCGTGGTGAGCAGTTCTTC. Translation gives CASSHPGQGSPVVRGEQFF.

This chain joins TRBV30 and TRBJ1-2, with 8 bases aligning to TRBD1. The CDR3 is 13 amino acids. V gave up 8 bases and J gave up 4 bases; unmatched junction bases: 9. Germline V gives CDR1 GTSNPN, CDR2 SVGIG (reference sequence). The CDR3 here is CALAGTGIYGYTF. The CDR3 DNA reads as TGTGCCCTTGCCGGGACAGGTATCTATGGCTACACCTTC.

The V gene is TRBV3-1 (or the pseudogene TRBV3-2), the J gene TRBJ2-7; weak D call: TRBD2 (7 bases). Germline assignment: CDR1 LGHDT and CDR2 YNNKEL (reference sequence). V was trimmed by 4 bases and J by 6 bases, leaving 16 bases between them. The CDR3 is made up of 14 amino acids. CDR3: CASSRNPGGFEQYF. The CDR3 nucleotides read TGTGCCAGCAGCCGAAACCCGGGGGGCTTCGAGCAGTACTTC.

The genes are TRBV3-1 (or the pseudogene TRBV3-2) and TRBJ1-4; D unresolved. The CDR3 consists of 14 residues. CDR1 and CDR2 from the germline V gene are LGHDT and YNNKEL (reference sequence). Trimming removed 1 base from V and 0 bases from J, with 3 bases in between. DNA of the CDR3: TGTGCCAGCAGCCAAGCTTCAACTAATGAAAAACTGTTTTTT. The encoded protein is CASSQASTNEKLFF.